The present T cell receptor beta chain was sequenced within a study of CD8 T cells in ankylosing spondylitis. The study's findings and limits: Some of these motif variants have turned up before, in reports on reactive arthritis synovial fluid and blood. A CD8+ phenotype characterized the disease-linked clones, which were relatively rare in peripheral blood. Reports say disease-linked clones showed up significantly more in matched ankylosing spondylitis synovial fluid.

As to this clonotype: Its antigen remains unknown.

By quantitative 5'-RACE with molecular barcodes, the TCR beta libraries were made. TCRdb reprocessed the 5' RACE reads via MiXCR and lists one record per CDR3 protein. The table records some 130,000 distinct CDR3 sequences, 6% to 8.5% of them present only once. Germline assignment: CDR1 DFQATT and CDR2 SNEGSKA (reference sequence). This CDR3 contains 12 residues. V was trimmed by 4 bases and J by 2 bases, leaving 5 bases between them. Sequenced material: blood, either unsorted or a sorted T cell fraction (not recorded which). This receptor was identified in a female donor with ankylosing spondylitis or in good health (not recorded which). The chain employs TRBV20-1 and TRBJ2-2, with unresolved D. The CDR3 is CSATLNTGELFF. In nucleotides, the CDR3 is TGCAGTGCTACGCTAAACACCGGGGAGCTGTTTTTT.